One sample yielded the 9 T cell receptor beta chains listed below, sequenced in a study of siplizumab effects on memory and regulatory T cells. TCRdb keeps only in-frame clones here, not all; method: immunoSEQ multiplex PCR. The repertoire consists of about 100,000 clones, with 94% occurring once and the leading ten covering 0.55% to 0.65%. Sequenced sample: Tregs sorted from blood. All receptors derive from a human donor in good health.

This chain connects TRBV5-1 to TRBJ1-5; a weak D match, TRBD1 (5 bases). This CDR3 has 16 amino acids. Trimming removed 4 bases from V and 1 base from J, with 15 bases in between. Germline CDR1 SGHRS, CDR2 YFSETQ. The CDR3 DNA is TGCGCCAGCAGCCCCGGGACTCTGGGAAGCAATCAGCCCCAGCATTTT. It specifies CASSPGTLGSNQPQHF.

The rearrangement uses TRBV19 and TRBJ1-6, with D hard to call. The CDR3 is made up of 16 amino acids. Germline CDR1 reads LNHDA; CDR2 reads SQIVND (reference sequence). Trimming took off 6 bases at V and 6 bases at J, with 18 bases between the two ends. The CDR3 reads CASRPRTLRGNSPLHF. In DNA, the CDR3 is TGTGCCAGTAGACCGAGGACGTTACGGGGTAATTCACCCCTCCACTTT.

J is TRBJ2-2 and V is TRBV18; 7 nucleotides line up with TRBD2. Trimming cost V 3 bases and J 7 bases; bases outside gene matches: 11. The CDR3 totals 16 residues. Germline CDR1 KGHSH, CDR2 LQKENI. CDR3 DNA sequence: TGTGCCAGCTCACCCGGATCGGCGGGAGTGAGCGGGGAGCTGTTTTTT. Encoded protein: CASSPGSAGVSGELFF.

The chain recombines TRBV10-1 with TRBJ2-1; TRBD1 agrees at 7 bases. V was pared by 0 bases and J by 4 bases, with 6 bases of the junction left unmatched. The CDR3 loop spans 16 amino acids. Germline-derived CDR1 and CDR2 are WNHNN and SYGVQD (reference sequence). DNA of the CDR3: TGCGCCAGCAGTGAGTCACAGGGGCCCTATTACAATGAGCAGTTCTTC. It specifies CASSESQGPYYNEQFF.

This chain connects TRBV18 to TRBJ2-2, with 8 bases matching TRBD1. The germline V gene has CDR1 KGHSH and CDR2 LQKENI. J gave up 5 bases and V 4 bases, and 6 bases lay outside the gene matches. The CDR3 runs 15 residues. This CDR3 reads CASSLGTGVTGELFF. For the CDR3, the DNA is TGTGCCAGCTCACTCGGGACAGGTGTGACCGGGGAGCTGTTTTTT.

This chain joins TRBV7-8 and TRBJ1-3, with D uncertain. The CDR3 is 12 amino acids. The V end lost 5 bases, the J end lost 2 bases, and 4 bases lay between the germline ends. Germline CDR1 is SGHVS and CDR2 is FQNEAQ. The CDR3 reads CASSTAGNTIYF. For the CDR3, the DNA is TGTGCCAGCAGCACAGCTGGAAACACCATATATTTT.

The chain joins TRBV30 to TRBJ2-1; 7 positions match TRBD2. Germline V gene sequence: CDR1 GTSNPN, CDR2 SVGIG (reference sequence). The V and J ends lost 2 bases and 8 bases, in that order; junction bases with no gene match: 9. This CDR3 spans 14 amino acids. The CDR3 loop is CAWSRGSIFDEQFF. DNA of the CDR3: TGTGCCTGGAGTCGCGGGAGCATCTTCGATGAGCAGTTCTTC.

The rearrangement joins TRBV19 to TRBJ2-1; TRBD1 might be the D (6 bases). Germline V gene data show CDR1 as LNHDA and CDR2 as SQIVND (reference sequence). V was clipped by 11 bases and J by 5 bases, with 19 bases between them. The CDR3 is 14 residues long. DNA of the CDR3: TGTGCCTCTCTTCCCCAGGGGCGAAACAATGAGCAGTTCTTC. Amino acid sequence: CASLPQGRNNEQFF.

V is TRBV2 and J is TRBJ2-1; D unclear. The CDR3 covers 12 residues. Germline V lookup: CDR1 SNHLY, CDR2 FYNNEI. V was pared by 5 bases and J by 9 bases, with 11 bases between. CDR3 DNA: TGTGCCAGCAGTCTTGGGTTCCTTGAGCAGTTCTTC. Residues: CASSLGFLEQFF. Full variable domain (remainder filled in from reference TRBV2 and TRBJ2-1): EPEVTQTPSHQVTQMGQEVILRCVPISNHLYFYWYRQILGQKVEFLVSFYNNEISEKSEIFDDQFSVERPDGSNFTLKIRSTKLEDSAMYFCASSLGFLEQFFGPGTRLTVL.